This TCR beta chain derives from a study of blood T cell repertoires in COVID-19. About the research overall: The origin of the acute and convalescent COVID-19 samples was the United States, Italy and Spain.

The CDR3 is made up of 15 amino acids. Unmatched junction bases numbered 8, after V lost 7 bases and J lost 1 base. Germline V gene data show CDR1 as MDHEN and CDR2 as SYDVKM. In the study's own analysis: Amplified reference gene primers provided the basis for estimating nucleated cell counts. The assay was immunoSEQ multiplex PCR, and TCRdb's table has in-frame clones only and misses some. V and J calls and clone size are copied from that table; D and trimming were computed from the DNA. The sample contains 90,000 to 110,000 clones, approximately 90% of which appear only once. This receptor was taken from a human donor in a cohort sampled during active COVID-19. The sequencing input was peripheral blood. The chain has TRBV28 and TRBJ2-7; TRBD1 aligns across 9 bases. CDR3 sequence: CASIRTGTGSYEQYF. In nucleotides, the CDR3 is TGTGCCAGCATCAGAACCGGGACAGGGTCCTACGAGCAGTACTTC.